Given below is one T cell receptor (beta chain) in context. This entry is derived from a study of blood T cell repertoires in COVID-19. Study summary: Researchers got acute and convalescent COVID-19 samples from the United States, Italy and Spain. In each case, the material was cDNA or gDNA derived from T cells, B-cell-depleted T cells, or PBMCs.

In the study's own analysis: Amplification of reference gene primers provided the estimated nucleated cell counts. The repertoire was sequenced with immunoSEQ multiplex PCR; TCRdb's copy has only in-frame clones and lacks some. V, J and clone size are taken as reported in that table, and D and trimming were inferred from the DNA itself. The sample includes 200,000 to 250,000 clones, more than 75% of them seen just once. The sequencing input was peripheral blood. The sequence came from a human donor in a cohort sampled during active COVID-19.

The CDR3 is CASSGALSTEQYF. In nucleotides, the CDR3 is TGTGCCAGCAGCGGGGCGTTAAGTACCGAGCAGTACTTC. The V call is TRBV5-5, the J call TRBJ2-7; the D gene is possibly TRBD1 (5 bases). The CDR3 is 13 amino acids. V gave up 4 bases and J gave up 6 bases, with 14 bases separating them. Germline V gene lookup returns CDR1 SGHKS and CDR2 YYEKEE (reference sequence).